The text below deals with one T cell receptor beta chain. Its target is not known. The data were obtained in a study of cytomegalovirus exposure and HLA in healthy donors. Study-wide results and limits: The study assumed roughly uniform donor sequencing depth for presence/absence analyses. Excluded: some indistinguishable V segments such as TRBV6-2 and TRBV6-3.

PCR amplification relied on 60 Vbeta primers (plus 13 Jbeta primers). The table came from immunoSEQ multiplex PCR; TCRdb's copy has only in-frame clones and leaves some out. The table lists approximately 220,000 clones, roughly 82% of them singletons. CDR1 is SGHNT, CDR2 YYREEE, per germline (reference sequence). Trimming shortened V by 3 bases and J by 8 bases, and 11 bases separated the two germline ends. The CDR3 loop spans 12 amino acids. What was sequenced was PBMCs. This chain connects TRBV5-4 to TRBJ2-5; D gene uncertain. The receptor was isolated from a man aged 40-49 years in good health and CMV-seropositive. DNA of the CDR3: TGTGCCAGCAGCTCGAGGTCGGGTACCCAGTACTTC. Amino acid sequence: CASSSRSGTQYF.